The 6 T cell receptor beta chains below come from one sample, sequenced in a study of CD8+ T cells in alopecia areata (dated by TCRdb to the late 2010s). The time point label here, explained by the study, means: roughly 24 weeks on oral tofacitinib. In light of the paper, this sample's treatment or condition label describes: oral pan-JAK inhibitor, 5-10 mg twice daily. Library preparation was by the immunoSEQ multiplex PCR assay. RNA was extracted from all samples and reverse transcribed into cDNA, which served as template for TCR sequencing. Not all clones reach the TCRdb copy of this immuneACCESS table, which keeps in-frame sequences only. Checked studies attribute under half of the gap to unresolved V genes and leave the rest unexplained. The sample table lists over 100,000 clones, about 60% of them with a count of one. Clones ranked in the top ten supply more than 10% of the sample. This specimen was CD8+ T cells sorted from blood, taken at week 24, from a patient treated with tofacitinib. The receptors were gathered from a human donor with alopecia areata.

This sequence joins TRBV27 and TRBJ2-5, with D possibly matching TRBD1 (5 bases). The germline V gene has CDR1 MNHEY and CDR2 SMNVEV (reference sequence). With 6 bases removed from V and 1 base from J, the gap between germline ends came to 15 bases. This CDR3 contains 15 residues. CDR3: CASSRRQSLQETQYF. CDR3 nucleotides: TGTGCCAGCAGCCGTCGACAGAGTCTCCAAGAGACCCAGTACTTC.

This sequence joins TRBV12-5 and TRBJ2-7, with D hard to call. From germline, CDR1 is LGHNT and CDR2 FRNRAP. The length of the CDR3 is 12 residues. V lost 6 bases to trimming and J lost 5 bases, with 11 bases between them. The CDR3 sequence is CASGPRINEQYF. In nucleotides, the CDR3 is TGTGCTAGTGGCCCCAGGATCAACGAGCAGTACTTC.

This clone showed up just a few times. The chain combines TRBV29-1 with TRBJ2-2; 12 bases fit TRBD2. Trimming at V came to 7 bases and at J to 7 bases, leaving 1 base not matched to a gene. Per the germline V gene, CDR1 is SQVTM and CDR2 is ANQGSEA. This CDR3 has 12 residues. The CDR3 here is CSGTSGDGELFF. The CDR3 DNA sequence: TGCAGCGGGACTAGCGGGGACGGGGAGCTGTTTTTT.

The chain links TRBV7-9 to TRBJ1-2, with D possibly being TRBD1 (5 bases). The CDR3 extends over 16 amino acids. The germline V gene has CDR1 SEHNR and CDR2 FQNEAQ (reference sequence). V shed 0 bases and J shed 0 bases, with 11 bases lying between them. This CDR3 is CASSLAGVQANYGYTF. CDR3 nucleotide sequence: TGTGCCAGCAGCTTAGCGGGGGTCCAGGCTAACTATGGCTACACCTTC.

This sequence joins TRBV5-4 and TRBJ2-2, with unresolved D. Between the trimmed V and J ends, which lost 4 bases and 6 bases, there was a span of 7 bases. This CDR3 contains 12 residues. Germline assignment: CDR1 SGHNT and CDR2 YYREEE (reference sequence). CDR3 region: CASSTDSGELFF. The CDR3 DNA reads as TGTGCCAGCAGCACAGACTCCGGGGAGCTGTTTTTT.

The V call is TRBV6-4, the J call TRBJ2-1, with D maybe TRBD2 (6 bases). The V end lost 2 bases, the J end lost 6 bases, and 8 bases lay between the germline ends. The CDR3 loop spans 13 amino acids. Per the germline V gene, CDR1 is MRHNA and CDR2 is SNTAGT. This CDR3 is CASSDGRTNEQFF. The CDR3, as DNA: TGTGCCAGCAGTGACGGGAGGACCAATGAGCAGTTCTTC.